These 17 T cell receptor beta chains share one sample of origin, sequenced in a study of human T cells and chemical hapten exposure. The time point: patch test 1, 2 weeks after DPC sensitization. Treatment reported: therapeutic diphenylcyclopropenone sensitization with weekly scalp DPC. TCRdb re-called the RACE reads with MiXCR, one entry per CDR3 protein. The sample yields 80,000 or so distinct CDR3 sequences, approximately 12% seen once. This specimen consisted of whole blood, obtained in connection with sensitization to the hapten diphenylcyclopropenone (DPC). The receptors were gathered from a woman aged 45 to 65 with alopecia areata. Some clones in this sample may be carry-over from other donors' samples.

This clonotype was detected ten times or more. V usage is TRBV20-1 and J usage is TRBJ1-2; no clear D gene. From germline, CDR1 is DFQATT and CDR2 SNEGSKA (reference sequence). The CDR3 has 14 amino acids. V gave up 4 bases and J gave up 4 bases, with 16 bases separating them. The CDR3 loop is CSATNPVGIYGYTF. In nucleotides, the CDR3 is TGCAGTGCTACTAACCCCGTGGGTATCTATGGCTACACCTTC.

V and J are TRBV28 and TRBJ2-7; 7 nucleotides agree with TRBD2. This CDR3 spans 14 amino acids. The germline gives CDR1 MDHEN, CDR2 SYDVKM. The V gene end was trimmed by 6 bases and the J gene end by 3 bases; junction bases not matched to a gene: 8. The CDR3 reads CASSLLAGDYEQYF. As DNA, the CDR3 is TGTGCCAGCAGCCTGCTGGCGGGAGACTACGAGCAGTACTTC.

This clonotype was recorded at least ten times. J is TRBJ2-7 and V is TRBV6-1; TRBD1 or TRBD2 may be the D gene (5 bases each). V lost 1 base, J lost 3 bases, and 19 bases lay in between. Germline V gene lookup returns CDR1 MNHNS and CDR2 SASEGT. This CDR3 spans 17 amino acids. Here the CDR3 DNA reads TGTGCCAGCAGTGAAGGTTTGCCTTCGAGGGGCTACTACGAGCAGTACTTC. Translated: CASSEGLPSRGYYEQYF.

This clonotype was seen repeatedly, ten times or more. This sequence joins TRBV30 and TRBJ2-3; the D gene is possibly TRBD2 (5 bases). The CDR3 has 14 amino acids. The germline CDR1 and CDR2 sequences are GTSNPN and SVGIG (reference sequence). V lost 2 bases and J lost 5, with 14 bases in between. The CDR3 reads CAWSREPGEDTQYF. DNA for the CDR3: TGTGCCTGGAGTCGCGAACCCGGGGAAGATACGCAGTATTTT.

This clonotype was counted a few times. The chain is built from TRBV6-2 or TRBV6-3 and TRBJ1-5; D is uncertain. Trimming removed 8 bases at V and 1 base at J, with 12 bases between. CDR1 and CDR2 (germline): MNHEY, SVGEGT. There are 14 residues in the CDR3. CDR3 in amino acids: CASRGGGSNQPQHF. As DNA, the CDR3 is TGTGCCAGCCGAGGCGGTGGGAGCAATCAGCCCCAGCATTTT.

This clonotype was recorded a few times. This rearrangement joins TRBV27 to TRBJ2-2; TRBD1 agrees at 10 bases. Germline V gives CDR1 MNHEY, CDR2 SMNVEV (reference sequence). V dropped 6 bases and J dropped 6; count of bases not matched to a gene: 7. The CDR3 runs 15 residues. The CDR3 sequence is CASRGDRGLAGELFF. The CDR3 region has the DNA TGTGCCAGCAGAGGCGACAGGGGGCTCGCCGGGGAGCTGTTTTTT.

The chain couples TRBV6-5 to TRBJ2-5; TRBD1 might be the D (6 bases). Trimming shortened V by 2 bases and J by 4 bases, and 17 bases separated the two germline ends. This CDR3 spans 16 amino acids. Germline CDR1 reads MNHEY; CDR2 reads SVGAGI. CDR3 coding DNA: TGTGCCAGCAGTTACGCGGGCAGGGGACGGGGAGAGACCCAGTACTTC. It codes for CASSYAGRGRGETQYF.

This clonotype was counted many times. This sequence joins TRBV5-1 and TRBJ2-3, with D maybe TRBD2 (6 bases). Trimming stripped 9 bases from V and 3 bases from J, with 20 bases between. Looked up from germline, CDR1 is SGHRS and CDR2 is YFSETQ. The CDR3 runs to 15 residues. CDR3 DNA: TGCGCCACCAGGTTTGTGGGGGGAGAGACAGATACGCAGTATTTT. Amino acid sequence: CATRFVGGETDTQYF. The variable domain in full, completed from reference TRBV5-1 and TRBJ2-3, reads KAGVTQTPRYLIKTRGQQVTLSCSPISGHRSVSWYQQTPGQGLQFLFEYFSETQRNKGNFPGRFSGRQFSNSRSEMNVSTLELGDSALYLCATRFVGGETDTQYFGPGTRLTVL.

The table lists this clonotype with a few counts. The chain employs TRBV12-3 or TRBV12-4 and TRBJ2-2; 10 bases are a match to TRBD2. Trimming cost V 5 bases and J 4 bases; bases outside gene matches: 7. This CDR3 has 16 amino acids. The CDR3 loop is CASSPQRGGGTGELFF. In DNA, the CDR3 is TGTGCCAGCAGTCCACAGCGGGGGGGTGGCACCGGGGAGCTGTTTTTT.

This clonotype has at least ten counts. This chain uses TRBV19 with TRBJ2-7; no firm D call. V shed 1 base and J shed 6 bases, with 16 bases lying between them. Per germline, CDR1 LNHDA and CDR2 SQIVND (reference sequence). This CDR3 contains 15 residues. The CDR3 DNA reads TGTGCCAGTAGTATAGGAGTATCGGCCTTTGGCGAGCAGTACTTC. Translated: CASSIGVSAFGEQYF.

This clonotype was seen ten or more times. This chain connects TRBV28 to TRBJ2-2; 7 nucleotides agree with TRBD1. The CDR3 runs to 17 residues. Unmatched junction bases numbered 11, after V lost 5 bases and J lost 2 bases. Germline CDR1 MDHEN, CDR2 SYDVKM. CDR3 sequence: CASSPSRTGLNTGELFF. CDR3 in DNA: TGTGCCAGCAGTCCCTCGAGGACAGGATTAAACACCGGGGAGCTGTTTTTT.

In its sample, this clonotype was seen a few times. The rearrangement joins TRBV6-5 to TRBJ1-4; tentative D call: TRBD1 (6 bases). Germline V gene sequence: CDR1 MNHEY, CDR2 SVGAGI. Trimming cost V 5 bases and J 12 bases, with 22 bases left between them. The CDR3 has 15 residues. This CDR3 is CASSGLTGGYEELFF. CDR3 nucleotide sequence: TGTGCCAGCAGTGGCCTGACAGGCGGTTATGAGGAACTGTTTTTT.

This clonotype was seen more than once but under ten times. V is TRBV18 and J is TRBJ1-2; TRBD1 agrees at 8 bases. This CDR3 is built from 16 residues. Per germline, CDR1 KGHSH and CDR2 LQKENI. V dropped 0 bases and J dropped 8; count of bases not matched to a gene: 11. CDR3 region: CASSPPSGTGPRGYTF. The CDR3 DNA follows: TGTGCCAGCTCACCACCGTCCGGGACAGGCCCTCGAGGCTACACCTTC.

V is TRBV6-1 and J is TRBJ2-1, with D perhaps matching TRBD1 or TRBD2 (6 bases each). CDR3 length equals 13 residues. Trimming removed 1 base from V and 9 bases from J, with 10 bases in between. Germline lookup yields CDR1 MNHNS and CDR2 SASEGT. CDR3 protein: CASSEEGGGEQFF. CDR3 DNA: TGTGCCAGCAGTGAAGAGGGGGGAGGTGAGCAGTTCTTC.

The chain combines TRBV7-3 with TRBJ2-3, with D perhaps TRBD2 (5 bases). Looked up from germline, CDR1 is SGHTA and CDR2 is FQGTGA. This CDR3 has 18 amino acids. V lost 5 bases and J lost 0, with 21 bases in between. The CDR3 loop reads CASSLMAGDSSSTDTQYF. CDR3 DNA: TGTGCCAGCAGCCTCATGGCCGGGGATTCTTCTAGCACAGATACGCAGTATTTT. Full variable domain (rest looked up from reference TRBV7-3 and TRBJ2-3): GAGVSQTPSNKVTEKGKYVELRCDPISGHTALYWYRQSLGQGPEFLIYFQGTGAADDSGLPNDRFFAVRPEGSVSTLKIQRTERGDSAVYLCASSLMAGDSSSTDTQYFGPGTRLTVL.

This clonotype was seen ten or more times. The V call is TRBV28, the J call TRBJ2-5, with TRBD2 as a possible D gene (6 bases). Trimming left V 5 bases short and J 4 bases short, with 11 bases between. The CDR3 consists of 13 residues. Per germline, CDR1 MDHEN and CDR2 SYDVKM. This CDR3 is CASSPGRRETQYF. CDR3 sequence (DNA): TGTGCCAGCAGTCCAGGGAGGAGAGAGACCCAGTACTTC.

The gene calls are TRBV18 and TRBJ2-5, with a possible D match to TRBD2 (6 bases). This CDR3 is built from 13 residues. The germline V gene encodes CDR1 KGHSH and CDR2 LQKENI. With 7 bases removed from V and 2 bases from J, the gap between germline ends came to 11 bases. As DNA, the CDR3 is TGTGCCAGCTACGGGAGTCAGCAAGAGACCCAGTACTTC. Protein sequence: CASYGSQQETQYF.